Below, 28 T cell receptor beta chains from the same sample are listed, as sequenced in a study of OX40 agonist ivuxolimab in advanced cancers. Produced via immunoSEQ multiplex PCR; TCRdb's table is partial and in-frame only. This table holds 100,000 or so clones, approximately 89% found once. The specimen was CD4+ or CD8+ T cells sorted from blood, collected in a trial of the OX40 agonist ivuxolimab. The source is an adult with an advanced solid tumor such as melanoma, head and neck, liver or kidney cancer.

The genes are TRBV28 and TRBJ2-5, with no clear D. Germline CDR1 reads MDHEN; CDR2 reads SYDVKM. The CDR3 spans 15 residues. V dropped 3 bases and J dropped 5 bases, with 16 bases sitting between them. DNA of the CDR3: TGTGCCAGCAGTTTTGGAAACAACGGAAGGGAGACCCAGTACTTC. Its translation is CASSFGNNGRETQYF. The variable domain in full, with the rest retrieved from reference TRBV28 and TRBJ2-5, is DVKVTQSSRYLVKRTGEKVFLECVQDMDHENMFWYRQDPGLGLRLIYFSYDVKMKEKGDIPEGYSVSREKKERFSLILESASTNQTSMYLCASSFGNNGRETQYFGPGTRLLVL.

The chain is built from TRBV28 and TRBJ1-2; D is unclear. This CDR3 spans 12 amino acids. Germline lookup yields CDR1 MDHEN and CDR2 SYDVKM. V was pared by 5 bases and J by 8 bases, with 12 bases between. The CDR3 loop reads CASSAHTLGYTF. CDR3 DNA: TGTGCCAGCAGTGCCCACACTCTCGGCTACACCTTC.

The CDR3 bases are TGTGCCAGCAGGTCCAACATGGGCTATGGCTACACCTTC. This gives the protein CASRSNMGYGYTF. This chain connects TRBV6-1 to TRBJ1-2; no clear D gene. The V gene's germline CDR1 is MNHNS and CDR2 SASEGT. V shed 6 bases and J shed 4 bases, with 12 bases lying between them. CDR3 length equals 13 residues.

This rearrangement joins TRBV12-1 to TRBJ2-2; the table assigns TRBD2, which was not confirmed against the DNA. TRBV12-1 is assigned pseudogene status. The length of the CDR3 is 16 residues. The CDR3 coding sequence is TGTGCCAGCAGCTTTGACGGGAGGGCCCACACCGGGGAGCTGTTTTTT. Translated, it gives CASSFDGRAHTGELFF.

The gene calls are TRBV11-3 and TRBJ2-5; 7 bases are shared with TRBD2. V shed 1 base, J shed 4 bases, and the junction held 6 bases outside the gene matches. The CDR3 is 15 residues long. Germline CDR1 is SGHNT and CDR2 is YENEEA. The DNA for the CDR3 is TGTGCCAGCAGCTTAGGGCTAGCGGAGGGAGAGACCCAGTACTTC. Translation: CASSLGLAEGETQYF.

The chain carries TRBV30 and TRBJ1-2, with D possibly TRBD1 on 6 matching bases. The germline V and J ends were trimmed by 5 bases and 1 base, with 11 bases remaining between them. The CDR3 is made up of 13 amino acids. Germline assignment: CDR1 GTSNPN and CDR2 SVGIG (reference sequence). CDR3 residues: CAWGGVNNYGYTF. For the CDR3, the DNA is TGTGCCTGGGGGGGCGTCAATAACTATGGCTACACCTTC.

The V and J genes are TRBV4-1 and TRBJ2-1; D might be TRBD1 (6 bases). V lost 2 bases and J 5 bases, leaving 16 bases between the germline ends. The germline gives CDR1 MGHRA, CDR2 YSYEKL. The CDR3 totals 16 residues. CDR3 DNA: TGCGCCAGCAGCCAATTTTTTCGGGACAAGAACAATGAGCAGTTCTTC. Translated, it gives CASSQFFRDKNNEQFF.

V is TRBV10-3 and J is TRBJ2-1; maybe TRBD1 (6 bases). The CDR3 loop spans 13 amino acids. With 8 bases removed from V and 2 bases from J, the gap between germline ends came to 10 bases. Germline CDR1 reads ENHRY; CDR2 reads SYGVKD. In DNA, the CDR3 is TGTGCCATCTCCGGGACACCCTACAATGAGCAGTTCTTC. Translation: CAISGTPYNEQFF.

The V and J genes are TRBV6-5 and TRBJ1-2, with 8 bases matching TRBD1. With V trimmed by 5 bases and J by 4 bases, 3 bases remained unmatched. The V gene's germline CDR1 is MNHEY and CDR2 SVGAGI. The CDR3 is made up of 13 amino acids. The CDR3 nucleotides are TGTGCCAGCAGTGAACAGGGGGGCTATGGCTACACCTTC. It specifies CASSEQGGYGYTF.

The V gene is TRBV6-5, the J gene TRBJ2-7, with D uncertain. V shed 5 bases and J shed 3 bases, with 5 bases lying between them. Germline loops: CDR1 MNHEY, CDR2 SVGAGI. This CDR3 has 11 residues. This CDR3 is CASSRIYEQYF. The CDR3 coding sequence is TGTGCCAGCAGTAGGATCTACGAGCAGTACTTC.

In this sample, this clone turned up once. J is TRBJ2-7 and V is TRBV6-4; no reliable D call. V dropped 5 bases and J dropped 6 bases, with 8 bases sitting between them. CDR1 is MRHNA and CDR2 is SNTAGT in the germline V gene. This CDR3 has 11 residues. The DNA of the CDR3 is TGTGCCAGCAGTAGGCGACGCGAGCAGTACTTC. Amino acids: CASSRRREQYF.

The V call is TRBV14, the J call TRBJ1-4; D gene uncertain. Trimming took 0 bases from V and 8 from J, leaving 16 bases between them. This CDR3 is 16 amino acids long. The germline V gene encodes CDR1 SGHDN and CDR2 FVKESK. The CDR3 bases are TGTGCCAGCAGCCAAGATACAAGGCTCAGTGGGGAAAAACTGTTTTTT. As protein: CASSQDTRLSGEKLFF.

This clone appeared once. The genes are TRBV7-2 and TRBJ1-5; the match to TRBD1 covers 7 bases. This CDR3 region has 16 residues. From germline, CDR1 is SGHTA and CDR2 FQGNSA. Trimming at V came to 1 base and at J to 4 bases, leaving 7 bases not matched to a gene. The CDR3 coding sequence is TGTGCCAGCAGCTTAGACAGGACAGGCGGGAATCAGCCCCAGCATTTT. It yields the protein CASSLDRTGGNQPQHF.

The chain is built from TRBV11-2 and TRBJ1-5, with D maybe TRBD1 (5 bases). This CDR3 is built from 15 residues. Germline V gives CDR1 SGHAT, CDR2 FQNNGV. V shed 5 bases and J shed 1 base, with 12 bases lying between them. The CDR3 region is CASSRGLQSNQPQHF. CDR3 nucleotide sequence: TGTGCCAGCAGCCGGGGACTTCAAAGCAATCAGCCCCAGCATTTT.

V and J are TRBV7-2 and TRBJ2-7; TRBD1 agrees at 7 bases. The CDR3 contains 15 residues. Germline-derived CDR1 and CDR2 are SGHTA and FQGNSA. V lost 5 bases, J lost 6 bases, and 13 bases stayed unmatched. CDR3 nucleotide sequence: TGTGCCAGCAGCCGGGGCCCGGGACAGCTTCTCGAGCAGTACTTC. Translation gives CASSRGPGQLLEQYF.

The rearrangement joins TRBV25-1 to TRBJ1-1; a weak D match, TRBD1 (6 bases). The CDR3 covers 10 residues. The germline V gene has CDR1 MGHDK and CDR2 SYGVNS. Trimming cost V 9 bases and J 7 bases, with 9 bases left between them. As DNA, the CDR3 is TGTGCCAGTCAGGACAGTGAAGCTTTCTTT. It is translated as CASQDSEAFF.

The chain is built from TRBV7-6 and TRBJ2-1; a possible D gene is TRBD2 (5 bases). This CDR3 has 14 residues. Germline V gives CDR1 SGHVS, CDR2 FNYEAQ. V lost 0 bases and J lost 4, with 7 bases in between. Here the CDR3 DNA reads TGTGCCAGCAGCTTAGCTGGGAGTTACAATGAGCAGTTCTTC. The encoded protein is CASSLAGSYNEQFF. The full variable domain, completed using reference TRBV7-6 and TRBJ2-1, is GAGVSQSPRYKVTKRGQDVALRCDPISGHVSLYWYRQALGQGPEFLTYFNYEAQQDKSGLPNDRFSAERPEGSISTLTIQRTEQRDSAMYRCASSLAGSYNEQFFGPGTRLTVL.

DNA for the CDR3: TGTGCCAGTAGTATGTGGAAGGCCCAAGAGACCCAGTACTTC. Encoded protein: CASSMWKAQETQYF. This rearrangement joins TRBV19 to TRBJ2-5; D uncertain. Trimming removed 3 bases from V and 1 base from J, with 9 bases in between. Per germline, CDR1 LNHDA and CDR2 SQIVND (reference sequence). This CDR3 is 14 amino acids long.

V is TRBV7-2 and J is TRBJ1-1; perhaps TRBD1 as D (5 bases). The CDR3 spans 14 residues. The V gene lost 5 bases and the J gene lost 1 base, with 11 bases spanning the gap. Germline CDR1 SGHTA, CDR2 FQGNSA. This CDR3 reads CASSLSQGNTEAFF. The CDR3 DNA reads as TGTGCCAGCAGCCTAAGTCAGGGGAACACTGAAGCTTTCTTT.

The chain has TRBV5-4 and TRBJ2-5; D is undetermined. Germline CDR1 SGHNT, CDR2 YYREEE (reference sequence). The CDR3 is 13 residues long. V was pared by 4 bases and J by 4 bases, with 11 bases between. CDR3: CASSRTWGETQYF. In DNA form, the CDR3 reads TGTGCCAGCAGCCGAACATGGGGAGAGACCCAGTACTTC.

The V gene is TRBV19, the J gene TRBJ2-5; D perhaps matches TRBD2 (7 bases). The CDR3 consists of 13 residues. The germline gives CDR1 LNHDA, CDR2 SQIVND (reference sequence). Trimming cost V 5 bases and J 7 bases, with 14 bases left between them. The CDR3 loop reads CASSPGGGGTQYF. CDR3 DNA sequence: TGTGCCAGTAGTCCCGGAGGGGGGGGGACCCAGTACTTC.

This clone was counted a few times. The CDR3 bases are TGCGCCAGCAGGACAGCGGGACTAGCGGGAGGTCGCTCGGAGCAGTACTTC. Amino acid sequence: CASRTAGLAGGRSEQYF. V usage is TRBV10-2 and J usage is TRBJ2-7, with 15 bases that match TRBD2. The CDR3 has 17 residues. V shed 6 bases and J 7 bases; nucleotides not matched to a gene: 13. CDR1 WSHSY and CDR2 SAAADI come from the germline V gene.

This rearrangement joins TRBV5-1 to TRBJ2-3; D is uncertain. V shed 0 bases and J shed 5 bases, with 7 bases lying between them. The CDR3 extends over 13 amino acids. CDR1 SGHRS and CDR2 YFSETQ come from the germline V gene. Here the CDR3 DNA reads TGCGCCAGCAGCTTGGCCGGCTTAGATACGCAGTATTTT. Its protein product is CASSLAGLDTQYF.

The chain joins TRBV11-2 to TRBJ2-3, with D possibly being TRBD1 (5 bases). Trimming removed 0 bases from V and 3 bases from J, with 10 bases in between. CDR3 length: 15 amino acids. The germline CDR1 and CDR2 sequences are SGHAT and FQNNGV. CDR3 in DNA: TGTGCCAGCAGCTTAGATTGGGGCGAGACAGATACGCAGTATTTT. The encoded protein is CASSLDWGETDTQYF.

The chain couples TRBV19 to TRBJ1-1; 8 bases match TRBD1. CDR1 is LNHDA and CDR2 is SQIVND in the germline V gene (reference sequence). The CDR3 runs 14 residues. V shed 4 bases and J 6 bases; nucleotides not matched to a gene: 7. In DNA, the CDR3 is TGTGCCAGTAGTACAGGGGGCGATGATTCTGAAGCTTTCTTT. Amino acids: CASSTGGDDSEAFF.

The V call is TRBV7-2, the J call TRBJ2-1; D possibly corresponds to TRBD1 (6 bases). Germline CDR1 reads SGHTA; CDR2 reads FQGNSA. The CDR3 is 13 residues long. Between the trimmed V and J ends, which lost 5 bases and 10 bases, there was a span of 15 bases. The CDR3 region has the DNA TGTGCCAGCAGCCCCCACAGGGTCGACGAGCAGTTCTTC. It specifies CASSPHRVDEQFF.

The rearrangement joins TRBV4-2 to TRBJ2-7, with 7 bases that match TRBD2. Germline V CDR1 and CDR2: LGHNA, YNFKEQ. The trim removed 4 bases at V and 6 bases at J, leaving 21 bases unmatched. This CDR3 contains 18 residues. The CDR3 region has the DNA TGTGCCAGCAGCCCCTTCTTACGTCAAAGGCGGGGGAACTCCGAGCAGTACTTC. This encodes CASSPFLRQRRGNSEQYF.

The V gene is TRBV7-9, the J gene TRBJ1-1; D perhaps matches TRBD1 (6 bases). This CDR3 is 17 amino acids long. V dropped 5 bases and J dropped 11 bases, with 30 bases sitting between them. The germline CDR1 and CDR2 sequences are SEHNR and FQNEAQ (reference sequence). The CDR3 coding sequence is TGTGCCAGCAGCCCACCACTCCGGGGGGCCAGGACGGGGTGGGCTTTCTTT. Protein: CASSPPLRGARTGWAFF.